This T cell receptor (beta chain) came from a study of regulatory T cells. General observations from the study: Patient repertoires had restricted TRB V-J pairs and skewed V and J usage, most in Tregs. Hydrophobic residues at CDR3 positions 6 and 7 were enriched in conventional CD4+ T cells of CD3G-deficient patients.

A couple of CD3G-deficient patients had more severe autoimmunity; all had some. At testing, patients were 2 to 39 years old, with reduced naive and increased memory T-cell proportions. Sorting split CD4+ cells into CD25-high CD127-low Tregs and CD25-low CD127-high conventional T cells. As regards this clone: Its antigen is unknown.

CDR3 size: 14 residues. Germline CDR1 reads ENHRY; CDR2 reads SYGVKD. The primer mix had 52 TRBV and 13 TRBJ primers. The data were produced by immunoSEQ multiplex PCR, yet TCRdb's version contains in-frame clones alone and is incomplete. The table shows about 35,000 clones, with approximately 90% occurring only once. Specimen: conventional CD4+ T cells sorted from blood. This TCR derives from a person between 18 and 35 years old with CD3G deficiency. The chain carries TRBV10-3 and TRBJ2-5, with 7 bases lining up with TRBD1. Gene TRBJ2-7 matches the end of the DNA better, so the J call may be wrong. The CDR3 sequence is CAISESGQSYEQYF. The DNA of the CDR3 is TGTGCCATCAGTGAGTCGGGACAGTCCTACGAGCAGTACTTC.